The clone carrying this T cell receptor beta chain was counted between two and nine times. These data belong to a study of blood T cell repertoires in COVID-19. Germline CDR1 WSHSY, CDR2 SAAADI. Trimming took 3 bases from V and 7 from J, leaving 13 bases between them. This CDR3 contains 13 residues. Libraries were prepared by immunoSEQ multiplex PCR; TCRdb keeps only in-frame clonotypes and omits some of them. Of tens of thousands of clones in the sample, around 90% were seen once. The receptor comes from a man in his fifties or sixties with active COVID-19. The sample taken for sequencing was peripheral blood. The V call is TRBV10-2, the J call TRBJ2-7; D unclear. The CDR3 DNA is TGCGCCAGCAGTGAATTGGTAGAGACAGAGCAGTACTTC. It encodes CASSELVETEQYF.